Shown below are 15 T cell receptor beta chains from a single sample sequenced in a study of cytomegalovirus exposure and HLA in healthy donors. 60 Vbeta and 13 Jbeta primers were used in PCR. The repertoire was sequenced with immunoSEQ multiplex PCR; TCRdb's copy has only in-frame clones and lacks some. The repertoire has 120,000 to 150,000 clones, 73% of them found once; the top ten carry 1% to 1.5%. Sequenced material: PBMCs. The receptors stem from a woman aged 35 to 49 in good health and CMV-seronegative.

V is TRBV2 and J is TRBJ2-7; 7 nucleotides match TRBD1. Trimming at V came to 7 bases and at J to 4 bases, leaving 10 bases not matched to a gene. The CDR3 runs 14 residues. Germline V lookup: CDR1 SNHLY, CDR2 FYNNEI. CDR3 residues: CASKFGTDTYEQYV. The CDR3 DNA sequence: TGTGCCAGCAAGTTCGGGACAGATACTTACGAGCAGTACGTC.

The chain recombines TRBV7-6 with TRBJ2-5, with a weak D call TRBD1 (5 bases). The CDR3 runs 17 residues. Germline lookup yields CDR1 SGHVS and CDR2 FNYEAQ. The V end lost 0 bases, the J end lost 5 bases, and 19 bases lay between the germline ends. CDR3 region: CASSLAPDTHSGETQYF. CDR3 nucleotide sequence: TGTGCCAGCAGCTTAGCACCGGACACACATTCTGGGGAGACCCAGTACTTC.

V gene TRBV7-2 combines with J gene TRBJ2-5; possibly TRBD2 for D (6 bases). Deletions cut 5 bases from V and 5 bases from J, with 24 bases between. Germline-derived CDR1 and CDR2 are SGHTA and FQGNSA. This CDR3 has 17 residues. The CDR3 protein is CASSPRRGEGLWETQYF. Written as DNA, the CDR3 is TGTGCCAGCAGCCCCCGGCGGGGTGAGGGTTTGTGGGAGACCCAGTACTTC.

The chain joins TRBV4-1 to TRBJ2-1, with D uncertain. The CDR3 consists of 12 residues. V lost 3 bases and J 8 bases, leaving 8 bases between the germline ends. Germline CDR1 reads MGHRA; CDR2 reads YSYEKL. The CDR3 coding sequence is TGCGCCAGCAGCCACCCCCTAGATGAGCAGTTCTTC. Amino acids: CASSHPLDEQFF.

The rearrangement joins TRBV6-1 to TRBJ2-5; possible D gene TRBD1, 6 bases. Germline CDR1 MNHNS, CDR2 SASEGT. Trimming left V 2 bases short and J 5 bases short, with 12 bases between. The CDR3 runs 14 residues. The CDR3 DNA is TGTGCCAGCAGTGAATATGGCAGGGGCGAGACCCAGTACTTC. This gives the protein CASSEYGRGETQYF.

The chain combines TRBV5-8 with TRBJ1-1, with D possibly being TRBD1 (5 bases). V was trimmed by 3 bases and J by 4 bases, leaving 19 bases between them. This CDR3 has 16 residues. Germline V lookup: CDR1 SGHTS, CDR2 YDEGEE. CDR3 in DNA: TGTGCCAGCAGCTGGACCTCAGGGCGGTTGGGCACTGAAGCTTTCTTT. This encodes CASSWTSGRLGTEAFF.

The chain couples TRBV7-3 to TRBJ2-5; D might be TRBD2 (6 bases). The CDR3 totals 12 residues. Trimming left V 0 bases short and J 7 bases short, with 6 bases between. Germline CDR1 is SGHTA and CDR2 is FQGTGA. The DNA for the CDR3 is TGTGCCAGCAGCTTAACGGAGGGGACCCAGTACTTC. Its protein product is CASSLTEGTQYF.

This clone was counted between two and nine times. Written as DNA, the CDR3 is TGTGCCAGCAGTTACTGGGGGGAATTAGGGAATTCACCCCTCCACTTT. It specifies CASSYWGELGNSPLHF. The chain combines TRBV6-5 with TRBJ1-6; D possibly corresponds to TRBD1 (5 bases). CDR1 is MNHEY and CDR2 is SVGAGI in the germline V gene. V lost 1 base and J lost 7, with 14 bases in between. The CDR3 runs 16 residues.

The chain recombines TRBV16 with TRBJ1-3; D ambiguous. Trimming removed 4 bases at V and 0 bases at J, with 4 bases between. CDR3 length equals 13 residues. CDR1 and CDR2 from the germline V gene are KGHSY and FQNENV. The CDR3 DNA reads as TGTGCCAGCAGCCCAGTCTCTGGAAACACCATATATTTT. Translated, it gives CASSPVSGNTIYF.

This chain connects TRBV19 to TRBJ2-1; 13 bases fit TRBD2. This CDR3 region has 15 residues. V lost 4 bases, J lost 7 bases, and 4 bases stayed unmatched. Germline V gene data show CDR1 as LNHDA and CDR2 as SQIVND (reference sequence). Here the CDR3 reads CASSKTSGGGNEQFF. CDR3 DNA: TGTGCCAGTAGTAAAACTAGCGGGGGGGGTAATGAGCAGTTCTTC.

The CDR3 loop is CASSFYGAANTEAFF. The CDR3 coding sequence is TGTGCCAGCAGTTTCTATGGGGCCGCGAACACTGAAGCTTTCTTT. This chain uses TRBV28 with TRBJ1-1; possible D gene TRBD1, 5 bases. Trimming shortened V by 3 bases and J by 1 base, and 12 bases separated the two germline ends. This CDR3 region has 15 residues. Germline CDR1 and CDR2: MDHEN and SYDVKM.

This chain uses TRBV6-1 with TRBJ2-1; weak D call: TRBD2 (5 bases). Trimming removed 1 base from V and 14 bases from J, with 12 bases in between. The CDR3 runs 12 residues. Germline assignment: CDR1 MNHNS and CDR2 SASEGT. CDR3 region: CASSEVRRREFF. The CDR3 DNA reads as TGTGCCAGCAGTGAAGTCCGCAGGCGGGAGTTCTTC.

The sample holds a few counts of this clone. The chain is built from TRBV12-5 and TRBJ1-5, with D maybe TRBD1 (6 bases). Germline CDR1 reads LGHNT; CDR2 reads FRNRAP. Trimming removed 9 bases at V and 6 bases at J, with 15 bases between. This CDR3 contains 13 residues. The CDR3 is CASKQGWTQPQHF. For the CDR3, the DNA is TGTGCTAGCAAACAGGGTTGGACTCAGCCCCAGCATTTT.

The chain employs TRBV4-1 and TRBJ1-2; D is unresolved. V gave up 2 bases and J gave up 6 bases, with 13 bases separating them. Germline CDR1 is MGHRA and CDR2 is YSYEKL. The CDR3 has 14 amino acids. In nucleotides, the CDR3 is TGCGCCAGCAGCCAAAGGTCGGAGGTAAATGGCTACACCTTC. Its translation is CASSQRSEVNGYTF.

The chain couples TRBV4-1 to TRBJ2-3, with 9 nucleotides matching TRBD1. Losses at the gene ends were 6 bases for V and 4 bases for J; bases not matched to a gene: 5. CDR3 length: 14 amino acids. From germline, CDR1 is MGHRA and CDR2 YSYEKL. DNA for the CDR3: TGCGCCAGCAGACGACAGGGGGGTTCAGATACGCAGTATTTT. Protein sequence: CASRRQGGSDTQYF.